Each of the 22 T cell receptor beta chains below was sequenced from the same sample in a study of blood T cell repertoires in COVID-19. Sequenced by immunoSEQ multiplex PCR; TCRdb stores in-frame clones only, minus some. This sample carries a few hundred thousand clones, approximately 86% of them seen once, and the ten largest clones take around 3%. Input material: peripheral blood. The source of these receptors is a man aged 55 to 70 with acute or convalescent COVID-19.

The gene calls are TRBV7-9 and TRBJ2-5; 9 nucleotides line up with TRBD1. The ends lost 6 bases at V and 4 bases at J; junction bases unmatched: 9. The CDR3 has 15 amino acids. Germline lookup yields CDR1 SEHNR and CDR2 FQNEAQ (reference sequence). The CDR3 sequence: CASRYPGTGRETQYF. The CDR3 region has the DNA TGTGCCAGCAGATACCCGGGGACAGGGAGAGAGACCCAGTACTTC.

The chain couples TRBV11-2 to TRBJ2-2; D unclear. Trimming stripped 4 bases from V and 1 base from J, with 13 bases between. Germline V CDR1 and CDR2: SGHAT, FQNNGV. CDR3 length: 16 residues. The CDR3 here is CASSSDPVRNTGELFF. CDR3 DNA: TGTGCCAGCAGCTCAGACCCGGTGAGGAACACCGGGGAGCTGTTTTTT.

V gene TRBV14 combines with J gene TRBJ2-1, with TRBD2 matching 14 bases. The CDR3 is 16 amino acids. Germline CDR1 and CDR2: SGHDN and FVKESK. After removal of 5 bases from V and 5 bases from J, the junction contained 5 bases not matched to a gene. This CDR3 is CASSYRLAGGHNEQFF. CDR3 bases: TGTGCCAGCAGCTACAGACTAGCGGGGGGGCACAATGAGCAGTTCTTC. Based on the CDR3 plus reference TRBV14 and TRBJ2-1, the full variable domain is EAGVTQFPSHSVIEKGQTVTLRCDPISGHDNLYWYRRVMGKEIKFLLHFVKESKQDESGMPNNRFLAERTGGTYSTLKVQPAELEDSGVYFCASSYRLAGGHNEQFFGPGTRLTVL.

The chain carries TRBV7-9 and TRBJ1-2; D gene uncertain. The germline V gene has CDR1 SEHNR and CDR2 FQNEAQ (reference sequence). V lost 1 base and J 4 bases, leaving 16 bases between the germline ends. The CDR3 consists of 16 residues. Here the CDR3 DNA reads TGTGCCAGCAGCTTAGGCGCGCGGGAGGCCCCCTATGGCTACACCTTC. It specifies CASSLGAREAPYGYTF.

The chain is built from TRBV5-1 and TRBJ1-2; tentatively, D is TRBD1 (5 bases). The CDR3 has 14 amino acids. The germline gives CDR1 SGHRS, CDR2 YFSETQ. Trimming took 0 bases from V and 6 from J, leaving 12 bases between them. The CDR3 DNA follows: TGCGCCAGCAGCTTGGGGCAGGGAGGCGATGGCTACACCTTC. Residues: CASSLGQGGDGYTF.

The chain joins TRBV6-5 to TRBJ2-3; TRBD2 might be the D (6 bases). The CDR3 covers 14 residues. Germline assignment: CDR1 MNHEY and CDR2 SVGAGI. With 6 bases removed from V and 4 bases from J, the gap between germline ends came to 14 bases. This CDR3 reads CASRSTSLADTQYF. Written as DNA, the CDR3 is TGTGCCAGCAGGTCGACTAGTCTCGCAGATACGCAGTATTTT.

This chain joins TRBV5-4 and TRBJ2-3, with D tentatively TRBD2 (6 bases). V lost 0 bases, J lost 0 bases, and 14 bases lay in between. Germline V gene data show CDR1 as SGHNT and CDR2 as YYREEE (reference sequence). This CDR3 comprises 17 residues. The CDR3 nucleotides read TGTGCCAGCAGCTTGGGCGGGGCCCAGTATAGCACAGATACGCAGTATTTT. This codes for CASSLGGAQYSTDTQYF.

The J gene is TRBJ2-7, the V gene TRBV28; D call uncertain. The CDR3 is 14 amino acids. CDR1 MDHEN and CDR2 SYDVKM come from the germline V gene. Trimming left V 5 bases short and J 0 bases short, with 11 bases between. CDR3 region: CASSPPGSSYEQYF. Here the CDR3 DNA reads TGTGCCAGCAGTCCCCCGGGTAGCTCCTACGAGCAGTACTTC.

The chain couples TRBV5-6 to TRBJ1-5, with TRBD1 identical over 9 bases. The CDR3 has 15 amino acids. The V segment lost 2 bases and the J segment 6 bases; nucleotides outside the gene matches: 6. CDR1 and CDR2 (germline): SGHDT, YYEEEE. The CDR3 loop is CASSLRDRDGQPQHF. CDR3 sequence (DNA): TGTGCCAGCAGCTTACGGGACAGGGACGGTCAGCCCCAGCATTTT.

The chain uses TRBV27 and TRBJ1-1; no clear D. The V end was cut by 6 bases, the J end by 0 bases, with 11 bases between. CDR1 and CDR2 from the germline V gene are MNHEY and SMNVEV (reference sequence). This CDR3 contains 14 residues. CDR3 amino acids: CASSLRVMNTEAFF. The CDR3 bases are TGTGCCAGCAGCCTACGAGTCATGAACACTGAAGCTTTCTTT.

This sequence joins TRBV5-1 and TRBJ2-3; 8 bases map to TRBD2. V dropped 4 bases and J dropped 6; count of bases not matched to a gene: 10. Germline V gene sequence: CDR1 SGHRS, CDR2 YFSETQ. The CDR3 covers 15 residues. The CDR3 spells CASSPDGGGLDTQYF. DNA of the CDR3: TGCGCCAGCAGCCCCGACGGGGGGGGCCTCGATACGCAGTATTTT.

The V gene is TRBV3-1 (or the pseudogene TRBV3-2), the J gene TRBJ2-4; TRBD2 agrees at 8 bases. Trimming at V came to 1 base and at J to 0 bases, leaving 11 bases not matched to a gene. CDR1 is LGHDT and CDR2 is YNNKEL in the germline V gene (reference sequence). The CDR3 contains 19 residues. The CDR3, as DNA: TGTGCCAGCAGCCAAGGTGGGCGGGGGGCCCTCCTAGCCAAAAACATTCAGTACTTC. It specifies CASSQGGRGALLAKNIQYF.

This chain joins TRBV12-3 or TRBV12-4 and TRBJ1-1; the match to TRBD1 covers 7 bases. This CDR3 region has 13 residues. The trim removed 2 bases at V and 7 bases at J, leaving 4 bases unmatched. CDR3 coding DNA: TGTGCCAGCAGTTTATCCCGGGACAGTGAAGCTTTCTTT. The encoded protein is CASSLSRDSEAFF.

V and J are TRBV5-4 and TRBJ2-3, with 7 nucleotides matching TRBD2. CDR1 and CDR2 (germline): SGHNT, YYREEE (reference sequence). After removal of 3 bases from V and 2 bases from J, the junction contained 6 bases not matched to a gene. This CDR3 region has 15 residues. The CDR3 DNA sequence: TGTGCCAGCAGCTGGGAGGCGGGGGACACAGATACGCAGTATTTT. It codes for CASSWEAGDTDTQYF.

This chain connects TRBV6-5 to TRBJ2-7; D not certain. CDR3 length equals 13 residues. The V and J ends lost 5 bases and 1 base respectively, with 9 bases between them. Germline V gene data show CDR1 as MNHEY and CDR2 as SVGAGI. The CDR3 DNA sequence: TGTGCCAGCAGTCGCCAGATATCCTACGAGCAGTACTTC. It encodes CASSRQISYEQYF.

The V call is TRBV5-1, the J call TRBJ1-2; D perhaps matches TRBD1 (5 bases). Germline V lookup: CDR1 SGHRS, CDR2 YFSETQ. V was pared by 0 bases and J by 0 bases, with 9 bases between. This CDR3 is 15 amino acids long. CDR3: CASSLVQGANYGYTF. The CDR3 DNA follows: TGCGCCAGCAGCTTGGTCCAAGGGGCTAACTATGGCTACACCTTC.

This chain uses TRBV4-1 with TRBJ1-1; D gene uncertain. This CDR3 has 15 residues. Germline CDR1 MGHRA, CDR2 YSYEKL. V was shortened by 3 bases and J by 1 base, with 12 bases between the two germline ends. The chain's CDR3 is CASSHPGRGNTEAFF. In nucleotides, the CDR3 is TGCGCCAGCAGCCACCCCGGCCGAGGGAACACTGAAGCTTTCTTT.

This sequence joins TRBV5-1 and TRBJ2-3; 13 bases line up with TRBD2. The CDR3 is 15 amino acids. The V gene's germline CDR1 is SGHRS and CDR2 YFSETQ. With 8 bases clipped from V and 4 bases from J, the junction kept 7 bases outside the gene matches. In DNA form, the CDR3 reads TGCGCCAGGGGCGCTACTAGCGGGGGGGCAGATACGCAGTATTTT. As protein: CARGATSGGADTQYF.

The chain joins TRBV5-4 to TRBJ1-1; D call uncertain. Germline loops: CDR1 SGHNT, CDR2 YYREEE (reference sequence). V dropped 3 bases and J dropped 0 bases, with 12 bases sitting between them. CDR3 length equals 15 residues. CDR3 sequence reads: CASSSPTSLNTEAFF. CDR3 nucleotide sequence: TGTGCCAGCAGCTCGCCTACTTCACTGAACACTGAAGCTTTCTTT.

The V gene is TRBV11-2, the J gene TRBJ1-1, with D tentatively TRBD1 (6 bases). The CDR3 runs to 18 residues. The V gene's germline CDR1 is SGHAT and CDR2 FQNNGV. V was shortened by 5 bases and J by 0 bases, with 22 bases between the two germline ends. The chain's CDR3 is CASSRGGAGLRLNTEAFF. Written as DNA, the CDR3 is TGTGCCAGCAGCCGCGGGGGGGCAGGTCTCCGCTTGAACACTGAAGCTTTCTTT.

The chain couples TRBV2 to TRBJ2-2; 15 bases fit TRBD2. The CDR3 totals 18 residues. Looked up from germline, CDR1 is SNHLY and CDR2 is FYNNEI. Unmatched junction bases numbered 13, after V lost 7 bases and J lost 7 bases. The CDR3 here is CASMVPRGLAGGIGELFF. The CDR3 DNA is TGTGCCAGCATGGTCCCTCGTGGACTAGCGGGGGGGATCGGGGAGCTGTTTTTT.

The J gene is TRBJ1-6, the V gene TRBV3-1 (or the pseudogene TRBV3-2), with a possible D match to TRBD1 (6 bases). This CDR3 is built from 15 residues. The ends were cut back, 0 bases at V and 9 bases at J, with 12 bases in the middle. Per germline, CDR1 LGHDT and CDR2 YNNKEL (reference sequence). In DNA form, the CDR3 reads TGTGCCAGCAGCCAAGATCCCCCAGGGGCTTCACCCCTCCACTTT. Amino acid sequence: CASSQDPPGASPLHF.